This T cell receptor beta chain derives from a study of OX40 agonist ivuxolimab in advanced cancers. This clone was counted only a few times. What it binds is not known. Assay: immunoSEQ multiplex PCR; the TCRdb copy retains only in-frame clones and omits some. Among about 48,000 clones, 75% to 85% were seen once, and the ten largest hold under 2%. Trimming removed 2 bases from V and 4 bases from J; junction bases left unmatched: 4. The V gene's germline CDR1 is SGHTA and CDR2 FQGTGA. The length of the CDR3 is 16 residues. Study-wide results and limits: The specificity for antigen of the expanded peripheral T cells was not determined.

Sequenced here: CD4+ or CD8+ T cells sorted from blood, sampled in a trial of the OX40 agonist ivuxolimab. This chain connects TRBV7-3 to TRBJ2-1; 11 bases align to TRBD2. This sequence originates from an adult with an advanced solid tumor such as melanoma, head and neck, liver or kidney cancer. This CDR3 is CASSLWASGGYNEQFF. The CDR3 region has the DNA TGTGCCAGCAGCTTATGGGCTAGCGGGGGGTACAATGAGCAGTTCTTC. Supplemented by reference TRBV7-3 and TRBJ2-1, the full variable domain reads GAGVSQTPSNKVTEKGKYVELRCDPISGHTALYWYRQSLGQGPEFLIYFQGTGAADDSGLPNDRFFAVRPEGSVSTLKIQRTERGDSAVYLCASSLWASGGYNEQFFGPGTRLTVL.